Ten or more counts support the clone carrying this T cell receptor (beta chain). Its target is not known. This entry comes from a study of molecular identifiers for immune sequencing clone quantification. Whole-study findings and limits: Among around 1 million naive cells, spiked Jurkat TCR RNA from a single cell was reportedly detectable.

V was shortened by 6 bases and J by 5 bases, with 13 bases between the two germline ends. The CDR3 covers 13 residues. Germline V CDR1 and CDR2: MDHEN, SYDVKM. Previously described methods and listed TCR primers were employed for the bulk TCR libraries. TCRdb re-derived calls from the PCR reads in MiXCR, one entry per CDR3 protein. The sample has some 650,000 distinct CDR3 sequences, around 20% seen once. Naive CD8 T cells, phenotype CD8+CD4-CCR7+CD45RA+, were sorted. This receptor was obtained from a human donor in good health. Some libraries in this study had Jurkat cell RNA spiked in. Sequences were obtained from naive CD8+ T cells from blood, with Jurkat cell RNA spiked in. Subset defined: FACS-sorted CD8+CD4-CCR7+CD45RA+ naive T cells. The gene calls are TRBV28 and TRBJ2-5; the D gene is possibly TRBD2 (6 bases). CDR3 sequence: CASRPTSLETQYF. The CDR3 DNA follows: TGTGCCAGCAGACCTACTAGCTTGGAGACCCAGTACTTC.